This T cell receptor (beta chain) was profiled in a study of shared clonotypes between healthy human individuals. The overall study: Per-donor plates numbered three CD4 naive, three CD4 memory, two CD8 naive and one CD8 memory. Findings and caveats of the study: Sharing across four donors was highest in naive CD4 (around 5%) and lowest in memory CD8 (0.4%). The generation probabilities recorded for non-shared clonotypes fell below those of clonotypes shared by all four donors.

Notes on this clone: Its antigen is undetermined.

Profiled with immunoSEQ multiplex PCR; TCRdb holds only in-frame clones, not every one. The sample has millions of clones; roughly 91% are singletons. Cells designated naive CD8 were CD45RO-negative and were positively selected for CCR7, with terminally differentiated effector memory CD45RA+ cells excluded. The CDR3 is made up of 16 amino acids. CDR1 is MNHEY and CDR2 is SVGAGI in the germline V gene. V was trimmed by 2 bases and J by 4 bases, leaving 14 bases between them. Material: naive CD8+ T cells from PBMCs. The clonotype originates from a man younger than 35 in good health. Some clones in this sample may be carry-over from other donors' samples. J is TRBJ2-2 and V is TRBV6-5; possible D gene TRBD1, 6 bases. In DNA form, the CDR3 reads TGTGCCAGCAGTTACCCCCAGGGGCGAACCACCGGGGAGCTGTTTTTT. Encoded protein: CASSYPQGRTTGELFF.